The 27 T cell receptor beta chains below all came from one sample that was sequenced in a study of cytomegalovirus exposure and HLA in healthy donors. PCR amplification relied on 60 Vbeta primers (plus 13 Jbeta primers). This table comes from immunoSEQ multiplex PCR, and its TCRdb copy is limited to in-frame clones, with some not included. The table has tens of thousands of clones, 79% seen once. The material sequenced was PBMCs. The source of these receptors is a woman aged 35 to 49 in good health and CMV-seronegative.

J is TRBJ1-6 and V is TRBV7-2, with 7 bases aligning to TRBD1. The CDR3 is made up of 14 amino acids. Germline V gives CDR1 SGHTA, CDR2 FQGNSA. The ends lost 4 bases at V and 8 bases at J; junction bases unmatched: 5. The DNA of the CDR3 is TGTGCCAGCAGCTCCGGACAGGAATATTCACCCCTCCACTTT. It specifies CASSSGQEYSPLHF.

The V call is TRBV5-1, the J call TRBJ1-4; 9 nucleotides align to TRBD1. The CDR3 is made up of 13 amino acids. In germline, CDR1 is SGHRS, CDR2 YFSETQ. V dropped 7 bases and J dropped 8; count of bases not matched to a gene: 6. CDR3 amino acids: CASGTGFGEKLFF. The CDR3 DNA is TGCGCCAGCGGGACAGGGTTTGGGGAAAAACTGTTTTTT.

The chain has TRBV4-2 and TRBJ2-7, with unresolved D. The V end lost 1 base, the J end lost 0 bases, and 4 bases lay between the germline ends. The CDR3 runs 13 residues. CDR1 and CDR2 from the germline V gene are LGHNA and YNFKEQ. The DNA of the CDR3 is TGTGCCAGCAGCCAAGTTCTCTCCTACGAGCAGTACTTC. As protein: CASSQVLSYEQYF.

CDR3 in amino acids: CASSYAGVGGYTF. The CDR3 DNA sequence: TGTGCCAGCAGTTACGCAGGGGTGGGTGGCTACACCTTC. This rearrangement joins TRBV6-6 to TRBJ1-2; D possibly corresponds to TRBD1 (6 bases). The CDR3 runs 13 residues. V was cut by 2 bases and J by 7 bases, with 11 bases left in between. The V gene's germline CDR1 is MNHNY and CDR2 SVGAGI (reference sequence).

J is TRBJ1-5 and V is TRBV27, with D perhaps matching TRBD1 (6 bases). This CDR3 comprises 17 residues. Per the germline V gene, CDR1 is MNHEY and CDR2 is SMNVEV (reference sequence). Trimming left V 2 bases short and J 5 bases short, with 19 bases between. CDR3 amino acids: CASSLGQPTRGDQPQHF. CDR3 DNA sequence: TGTGCCAGCAGTTTAGGACAGCCAACACGCGGCGATCAGCCCCAGCATTTT.

The V call is TRBV29-1, the J call TRBJ2-2; 9 bases match TRBD1. The V segment lost 7 bases and the J segment 3 bases; nucleotides outside the gene matches: 6. From germline, CDR1 is SQVTM and CDR2 ANQGSEA. The CDR3 runs to 14 residues. CDR3 bases: TGCAGCGGGGGACAGGGTCGTGACACCGGGGAGCTGTTTTTT. Translation: CSGGQGRDTGELFF.

V usage is TRBV19 and J usage is TRBJ1-4; D might be TRBD1 (5 bases). The CDR3 runs to 15 residues. Trimming cost V 6 bases and J 4 bases, with 15 bases left between them. CDR1 is LNHDA, CDR2 SQIVND, per germline (reference sequence). The CDR3 protein is CASRAILGGNEKLFF. CDR3 sequence (DNA): TGTGCCAGTAGGGCGATACTGGGGGGTAATGAAAAACTGTTTTTT.

The chain carries TRBV11-2 and TRBJ1-6, with 8 nucleotides matching TRBD1. This CDR3 comprises 15 residues. CDR1 and CDR2 (germline): SGHAT, FQNNGV. Germline trimming cut 4 bases from V and 15 bases from J; bases unmatched to any gene: 14. CDR3 loop: CASSSTGGLGGGLHF. CDR3 sequence (DNA): TGTGCCAGCAGCTCAACAGGGGGACTTGGGGGTGGCCTCCACTTT.

As to this clone: Germline and junction disagree at one end, which may indicate a read error. V and J are TRBV7-9 and TRBJ2-2; D is possibly TRBD2 (6 bases). This CDR3 has 17 amino acids. Germline CDR1 reads SEHNR; CDR2 reads FQNEAQ (reference sequence). The CDR3 sequence is CSSSLGRFTVNTGELFF. For the CDR3, the DNA is TGTTCCAGCAGCTTAGGGAGGTTTACAGTGAACACCGGGGAGCTGTTTTTT.

The rearrangement uses TRBV28 and TRBJ1-4; 8 bases are a match to TRBD1. J was trimmed by 6 bases and V by 5 bases; bases with no gene match: 8. This CDR3 has 15 residues. Germline V gene data show CDR1 as MDHEN and CDR2 as SYDVKM. CDR3 DNA: TGTGCCAGCAGTCCTTACAGGGGGAGCGATGAAAAACTGTTTTTT. Translated, it gives CASSPYRGSDEKLFF.

The chain recombines TRBV2 with TRBJ1-6; perhaps TRBD1 as D (5 bases). V lost 7 bases to trimming and J lost 6 bases, with 13 bases between them. The V gene's germline CDR1 is SNHLY and CDR2 FYNNEI. There are 14 residues in the CDR3. The DNA for the CDR3 is TGTGCCAGCACCAGGGAAAGGAGTAATTCACCCCTCCACTTT. Translation gives CASTRERSNSPLHF.

This clone was seen only a few times. V is TRBV5-1 and J is TRBJ1-1; D gene uncertain. Germline CDR1 reads SGHRS; CDR2 reads YFSETQ. The CDR3 is 15 residues long. V was pared by 4 bases and J by 0 bases, with 13 bases between. The CDR3 DNA reads TGCGCCAGCAGCCTTGAAGCTCCCGTGAACACTGAAGCTTTCTTT. It codes for CASSLEAPVNTEAFF.

This chain connects TRBV28 to TRBJ2-7; 13 bases fit TRBD2. The CDR3 spans 19 residues. Germline-derived CDR1 and CDR2 are MDHEN and SYDVKM. J was trimmed by 2 bases and V by 6 bases; bases with no gene match: 16. The CDR3 loop is CASSTKTSGGPSKTYEQYF. The DNA for the CDR3 is TGTGCCAGCAGCACCAAGACTAGCGGGGGGCCCTCAAAAACCTACGAGCAGTACTTC.

This chain connects TRBV9 to TRBJ2-1; no reliable D call. V lost 2 bases, J lost 4 bases, and 7 bases lay in between. The V gene's germline CDR1 is SGDLS and CDR2 YYNGEE. The length of the CDR3 is 13 residues. CDR3 nucleotide sequence: TGTGCCAGCAGCGTCCCCCCTTACAATGAGCAGTTCTTC. Its translation: CASSVPPYNEQFF. Variable domain in full (rest from reference TRBV9 and TRBJ2-1): DSGVTQTPKHLITATGQRVTLRCSPRSGDLSVYWYQQSLDQGLQFLIQYYNGEERAKGNILERFSAQQFPDLHSELNLSSLELGDSALYFCASSVPPYNEQFFGPGTRLTVL.

This clone was recorded once. The chain links TRBV19 to TRBJ2-7; possibly TRBD2 for D (7 bases). This CDR3 is built from 15 residues. V dropped 2 bases and J dropped 0 bases, with 11 bases sitting between them. CDR1 and CDR2 (germline): LNHDA, SQIVND (reference sequence). Here the CDR3 DNA reads TGTGCCAGTAGTATACGGGGGGCTCACTCCTACGAGCAGTACTTC. This gives the protein CASSIRGAHSYEQYF. The whole variable domain, filled in from reference TRBV19 and TRBJ2-7, reads DGGITQSPKYLFRKEGQNVTLSCEQNLNHDAMYWYRQDPGQGLRLIYYSQIVNDFQKGDIAEGYSVSREKKESFPLTVTSAQKNPTAFYLCASSIRGAHSYEQYFGPGTRLTVT.

The chain links TRBV2 to TRBJ2-7; D is perhaps TRBD1 (5 bases). The V end was cut by 8 bases, the J end by 0 bases, with 14 bases between. Germline V gene lookup returns CDR1 SNHLY and CDR2 FYNNEI. The CDR3 is 14 residues long. The CDR3 bases are TGTGCCAGCTCCTTCAGGGTAAACTCCTACGAGCAGTACTTC. It is translated as CASSFRVNSYEQYF.

J is TRBJ1-2 and V is TRBV2; no clear D gene. CDR1 SNHLY and CDR2 FYNNEI come from the germline V gene. The CDR3 runs 11 residues. The V and J ends lost 8 bases and 3 bases respectively, with 7 bases between them. The CDR3 DNA is TGTGCCAGCCACAGAGACTATGGCTACACCTTC. This encodes CASHRDYGYTF.

The V call is TRBV4-1, the J call TRBJ2-1, with no clear D. V was pared by 3 bases and J by 6 bases, with 15 bases between. This CDR3 comprises 15 residues. Germline CDR1 MGHRA, CDR2 YSYEKL. The CDR3: CASSHPGTVPNEQFF. The CDR3, as DNA: TGCGCCAGCAGCCATCCCGGTACGGTGCCCAATGAGCAGTTCTTC.

Remarks on this clone: The junction departs from germline at one end; a sequencing error may be responsible. The chain is built from TRBV7-2 and TRBJ2-7; D is possibly TRBD2 (6 bases). There are 14 residues in the CDR3. Germline CDR1 is SGHTA and CDR2 is FQGNSA. This chain's CDR3 is CATSSRPGVYEQYF. CDR3 nucleotides: TGTGCCACCAGCTCCCGCCCGGGGGTCTACGAGCAGTACTTC.

The V and J genes are TRBV27 and TRBJ2-7; 9 bases align to TRBD1. The germline gives CDR1 MNHEY, CDR2 SMNVEV (reference sequence). The CDR3 is 15 residues long. J gave up 1 base and V 0 bases, and 1 base lay outside the gene matches. The CDR3: CASSLSTGGSYEQYF. CDR3 nucleotides: TGTGCCAGCAGTTTATCGACAGGGGGTTCCTACGAGCAGTACTTC.

This chain joins TRBV30 and TRBJ1-2, with 12 bases fitting TRBD1. The trim removed 1 base at V and 8 bases at J, leaving 5 bases unmatched. This CDR3 comprises 14 residues. Germline V gives CDR1 GTSNPN, CDR2 SVGIG (reference sequence). The CDR3 nucleotides are TGTGCCTGGAGTGCCGGGACAGGGGGCGGCGGCTACACCTTC. Residues: CAWSAGTGGGGYTF.

The CDR3 DNA follows: TGTGCCAGCAGTTACACGGGGAACACTGAAGCTTTCTTT. Protein: CASSYTGNTEAFF. The chain has TRBV6-5 and TRBJ1-1; D is uncertain. V gave up 2 bases and J gave up 1 base, with 5 bases separating them. This CDR3 region has 13 residues. CDR1 and CDR2 from the germline V gene are MNHEY and SVGAGI.

The chain uses TRBV2 and TRBJ1-2, with 9 bases lining up with TRBD1. Germline assignment: CDR1 SNHLY and CDR2 FYNNEI. The CDR3 totals 16 residues. The junction had 8 bases not matched to a gene; V was cut back by 5 bases and J by 1 base. For the CDR3, the DNA is TGTGCCAGCAGTACAATAGGACAGGGGAATAACTATGGCTACACCTTC. Its protein is CASSTIGQGNNYGYTF. Full variable domain (remainder filled in from reference TRBV2 and TRBJ1-2): EPEVTQTPSHQVTQMGQEVILRCVPISNHLYFYWYRQILGQKVEFLVSFYNNEISEKSEIFDDQFSVERPDGSNFTLKIRSTKLEDSAMYFCASSTIGQGNNYGYTFGSGTRLTVV.

This clone has more than one count but fewer than ten. This chain joins TRBV5-4 and TRBJ2-7, with a weak D call TRBD1 (6 bases). This CDR3 is 14 amino acids long. Trimming took off 3 bases at V and 6 bases at J, with 16 bases between the two ends. Looked up from germline, CDR1 is SGHNT and CDR2 is YYREEE (reference sequence). CDR3 DNA sequence: TGTGCCAGCAGCTCTAAGAACAGGGAGAGCGAGCAGTACTTC. Its protein product is CASSSKNRESEQYF.

V is TRBV4-2 and J is TRBJ1-1, with D possibly matching TRBD1 (6 bases). V was cut by 4 bases and J by 4 bases, with 16 bases left in between. CDR3 size: 15 residues. CDR1 and CDR2 (germline): LGHNA, YNFKEQ. CDR3 in DNA: TGTGCCAGCAGCCCCCCGGGGGGAGGGGGCACTGAAGCTTTCTTT. Translation: CASSPPGGGGTEAFF.

CDR3 bases: TGTGCCAGCAGTTTATCAGGGCGTGAAAAACTGTTTTTT. Translated: CASSLSGREKLFF. The rearrangement uses TRBV28 and TRBJ1-4, with a tentative D call TRBD1 (5 bases). V was pared by 1 base and J by 7 bases, with 7 bases between. This CDR3 has 13 amino acids. Germline lookup yields CDR1 MDHEN and CDR2 SYDVKM.

The J gene is TRBJ2-5, the V gene TRBV7-3, with D perhaps matching TRBD1 (6 bases). CDR1 is SGHTA and CDR2 is FQGTGA in the germline V gene. The CDR3 length is 13 residues. V lost 2 bases and J lost 5, with 9 bases in between. The CDR3 region has the DNA TGTGCCAGCAGCTTAGGGACATTGGAGACCCAGTACTTC. Amino acids: CASSLGTLETQYF.